This T cell receptor beta chain derives from a study of OX40 agonist ivuxolimab in advanced cancers. Whole-study context: Prior anti-PD-1, anti-PD-L1 or anti-CTLA-4 therapy was allowed; 40% had some. Two cutaneous melanoma patients and one hepatocellular carcinoma patient, three in all, had partial responses.

Libraries were prepared by immunoSEQ multiplex PCR; TCRdb keeps only in-frame clonotypes and omits some of them. The sample yields approximately 24,000 clones, approximately 85% seen once. This clone was counted once. Its matching antigen is unknown. Overall study findings and caveats: Expanded peripheral T cell antigen specificity was not determined.

Trimming removed 0 bases from V and 5 bases from J; junction bases left unmatched: 6. The germline CDR1 and CDR2 sequences are MNHNS and SASEGT. The CDR3 has 15 amino acids. Sampling of blood occurred at baseline, cycle 4 day 1, and cycle 7 day 1. The sequences come from CD4+ or CD8+ T cells sorted from blood, collected in a trial of the OX40 agonist ivuxolimab. V usage is TRBV6-1 and J usage is TRBJ2-7, with 8 bases aligning to TRBD1. This clonotype originated in an adult with an advanced solid tumor such as melanoma, head and neck, liver or kidney cancer. CDR3 nucleotide sequence: TGTGCCAGCAGTGAAGCATGGACAGGGTCCCACGAGCAGTACTTC. It codes for CASSEAWTGSHEQYF.